These T cell receptor beta chains were read from a single sample in a study of control samples from healthy donors and cancer patients. Assay used: immunoSEQ multiplex PCR; TCRdb lists only in-frame clones, some missing. The data show approximately 220,000 clones, just under 95% seen once. What was sequenced was blood. The receptors here all came from a man in his fifties in good health. CDR3s include the opening cysteine and the closing phenylalanine or tryptophan. D genes are given only for firm matches. Some rows have no size entry. The others give once, few or many, or a class for an expanded clone.

J: TRBJ1-2; D: -; size: -; V: TRBV3-1/TRBV3-2; CDR3: CASSQDSGASGYTF
J: TRBJ2-2; D: -; size: -; V: TRBV7-8; CDR3: CASSRASRTANTGELFF
J: TRBJ1-1; D: -; size: -; V: TRBV29-1; CDR3: CSVEELGGGGTEAFF
J: TRBJ1-1; D: -; size: -; V: TRBV28; CDR3: CASTRPDGQGTEAFF
J: TRBJ2-7; D: -; size: -; V: TRBV4-2; CDR3: CASSQDGHYEQYF
J: TRBJ2-1; D: -; size: -; V: TRBV30; CDR3: CAWSTLGGSYNEQFF
J: TRBJ1-2; D: TRBD1; size: -; V: TRBV24-1; CDR3: CATSIWAGGYGYTF
J: TRBJ1-1; D: -; size: -; V: TRBV6-5; CDR3: CASSRTVNTEAFF
J: TRBJ1-3; D: -; size: -; V: TRBV29-1; CDR3: CNVVSSGNTIYF
J: TRBJ2-7; D: TRBD1; size: -; V: TRBV5-1; CDR3: CASAMGTVSYEQYF
J: TRBJ2-5; D: -; size: -; V: TRBV20-1; CDR3: CSASSGGRLQETQYF
J: TRBJ2-7; D: TRBD1; size: -; V: TRBV18; CDR3: CASSPRGHYEQYF
J: TRBJ1-6; D: -; size: -; V: TRBV30; CDR3: CAWSVPRIGSPLHF
J: TRBJ1-6; D: TRBD1; size: -; V: TRBV6-1; CDR3: CATGDRGNSPLHF
J: TRBJ1-1; D: TRBD1; size: -; V: TRBV7-2; CDR3: CASSRDRAIEAFF
J: TRBJ2-3; D: -; size: -; V: TRBV19; CDR3: CASSIARVTDTQYF
J: TRBJ2-5; D: -; size: once; V: TRBV5-1; CDR3: CASSLGRFGETQYF
J: TRBJ1-6; D: -; size: -; V: TRBV6-5; CDR3: CASTLSGASPLHF
J: TRBJ1-4; D: TRBD1; size: -; V: TRBV7-9; CDR3: CASSIWTGKNEKLFF
J: TRBJ1-1; D: -; size: -; V: TRBV18; CDR3: CASSRTQNTEAFF
J: TRBJ1-4; D: -; size: -; V: TRBV18; CDR3: CASSPVSSEKLFF
J: TRBJ1-2; D: -; size: -; V: TRBV27; CDR3: CASSLSGVPTYYGYTF
J: TRBJ2-5; D: -; size: -; V: TRBV9; CDR3: CASSVGEGRETQYF
J: TRBJ1-6; D: -; size: -; V: TRBV7-9; CDR3: CASSSLMNNSPLHF
J: TRBJ1-1; D: -; size: -; V: TRBV7-9; CDR3: CASSLKGSPEAFF
J: TRBJ1-2; D: -; size: few; V: TRBV11-3; CDR3: CASSFRGARGYTF
J: TRBJ1-5; D: -; size: -; V: TRBV6-5; CDR3: CASSYRVQDQPQHF
J: TRBJ1-1; D: -; size: -; V: TRBV19; CDR3: CASSIPSGTTEAFF
J: TRBJ2-3; D: TRBD1; size: -; V: TRBV6-5; CDR3: CASSRTGGNTDTQYF
J: TRBJ1-1; D: -; size: -; V: TRBV11-1; CDR3: CASSFSGTEAFF
J: TRBJ1-2; D: -; size: -; V: TRBV20-1; CDR3: CSAFQGSRYTF
J: TRBJ2-2; D: -; size: -; V: TRBV3-1/TRBV3-2; CDR3: CASSHLPGELFF
J: TRBJ2-4; D: -; size: -; V: TRBV28; CDR3: CACLGGPVGKNIQYF
J: TRBJ2-1; D: TRBD2; size: -; V: TRBV11-2; CDR3: CASRRGSGGDTTYNEQFF
J: TRBJ1-1; D: -; size: -; V: TRBV19; CDR3: CASSIRAEAFF
J: TRBJ2-1; D: TRBD2; size: -; V: TRBV24-1; CDR3: CATSDFGVAGGGEQFF
J: TRBJ1-1; D: -; size: -; V: TRBV6-5; CDR3: CASTKQQNTEAFF
J: TRBJ1-3; D: -; size: -; V: TRBV10-3; CDR3: CAISETSGNTIYF
J: TRBJ2-2; D: -; size: -; V: TRBV27; CDR3: CASKGNTGELFF
J: TRBJ1-2; D: -; size: -; V: TRBV30; CDR3: CAWKTYRVNNYGYTF
J: TRBJ2-3; D: -; size: -; V: TRBV3-1/TRBV3-2; CDR3: CASSQGYTDTQYF
J: TRBJ1-1; D: -; size: -; V: TRBV29-1; CDR3: CSVEISSNTEAFF
J: TRBJ1-2; D: -; size: -; V: TRBV20-1; CDR3: CSASRTGLSGYTF
J: TRBJ1-1; D: TRBD1; size: -; V: TRBV7-2; CDR3: CASSLQQGDTEAFF
J: TRBJ1-5; D: -; size: -; V: TRBV7-2; CDR3: CASSFHSSALWWPQHF